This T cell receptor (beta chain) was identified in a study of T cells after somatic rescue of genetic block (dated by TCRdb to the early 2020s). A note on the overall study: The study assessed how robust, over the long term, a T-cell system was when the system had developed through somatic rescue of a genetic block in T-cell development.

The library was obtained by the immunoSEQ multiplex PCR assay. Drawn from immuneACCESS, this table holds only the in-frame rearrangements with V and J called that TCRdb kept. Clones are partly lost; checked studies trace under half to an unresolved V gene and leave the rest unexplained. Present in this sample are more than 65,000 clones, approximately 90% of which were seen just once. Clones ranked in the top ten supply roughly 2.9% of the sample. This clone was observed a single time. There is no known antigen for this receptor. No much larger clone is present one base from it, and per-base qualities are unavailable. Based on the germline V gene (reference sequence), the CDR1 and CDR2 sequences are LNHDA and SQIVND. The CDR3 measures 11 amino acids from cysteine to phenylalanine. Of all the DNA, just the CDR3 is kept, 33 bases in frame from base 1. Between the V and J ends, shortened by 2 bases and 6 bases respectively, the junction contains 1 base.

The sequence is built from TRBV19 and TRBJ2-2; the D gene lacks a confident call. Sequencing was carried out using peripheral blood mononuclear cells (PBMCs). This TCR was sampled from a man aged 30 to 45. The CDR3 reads CASSISGELFF. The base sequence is TGTGCCAGTAGTATATCCGGGGAGCTGTTTTTT.